This TCR beta chain is drawn from a study of control samples from healthy donors and cancer patients. The CDR3 is made up of 13 amino acids. Germline CDR1 is ENHRY and CDR2 is SYGVKD. Trimming took off 3 bases at V and 0 bases at J, with 6 bases between the two ends. This table comes from immunoSEQ multiplex PCR, and its TCRdb copy is limited to in-frame clones, with some not included. This table holds roughly 150,000 clones, roughly 93% found once. The genes are TRBV10-3 and TRBJ2-7, with unresolved D. Sequenced input: blood. This clonotype was sampled from a man aged 45-65 years in good health. In DNA form, the CDR3 reads TGTGCCATCAGTGAAAGGAACTCCTACGAGCAGTACTTC. Translation: CAISERNSYEQYF.